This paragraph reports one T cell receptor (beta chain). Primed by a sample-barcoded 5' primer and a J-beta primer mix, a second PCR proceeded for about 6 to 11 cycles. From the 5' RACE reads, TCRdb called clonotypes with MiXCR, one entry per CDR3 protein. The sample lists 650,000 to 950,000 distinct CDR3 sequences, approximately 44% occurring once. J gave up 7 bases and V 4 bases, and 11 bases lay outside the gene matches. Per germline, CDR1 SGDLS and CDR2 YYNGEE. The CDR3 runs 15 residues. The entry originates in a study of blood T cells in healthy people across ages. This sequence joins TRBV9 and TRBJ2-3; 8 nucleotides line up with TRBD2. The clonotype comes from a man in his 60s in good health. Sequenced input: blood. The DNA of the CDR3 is TGTGCCAGCAGCCCCTTGAGCGGGGGTACAAATACGCAGTATTTT. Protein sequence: CASSPLSGGTNTQYF.